These 17 T cell receptor beta chains were sequenced from one sample in a study of human T cells and chemical hapten exposure. Unfractionated whole blood served as the source for total RNA extraction. MiXCR, run by TCRdb on the 5' RACE reads, gives a single entry per CDR3 protein. The sample lists approximately 80,000 distinct CDR3 sequences, less than 20% occurring once. Receptors were obtained from a female donor in good health.

This clonotype has ten or more counts. The CDR3 DNA follows: TGCAGTGCTAGAGATACAAGGACAGGGCGAACTGAAGCTTTCTTT. This translates into CSARDTRTGRTEAFF. V gene TRBV20-1 combines with J gene TRBJ1-1; 8 bases align to TRBD1. Per the germline V gene, CDR1 is DFQATT and CDR2 is SNEGSKA (reference sequence). The V and J ends lost 0 bases and 5 bases, in that order; junction bases with no gene match: 8. The CDR3 totals 15 residues.

This clonotype was found many times. The gene calls are TRBV6-5 and TRBJ1-4, with TRBD1 identical over 8 bases. Per germline, CDR1 MNHEY and CDR2 SVGAGI. V dropped 0 bases and J dropped 7; count of bases not matched to a gene: 4. This CDR3 spans 15 amino acids. As DNA, the CDR3 is TGTGCCAGCAGTTACTCTGAGACAGGGGCTGAAAAACTGTTTTTT. It codes for CASSYSETGAEKLFF.

This clonotype has a handful of counts. The genes are TRBV2 and TRBJ1-5; D ambiguous. The CDR3 is 15 amino acids. CDR1 and CDR2 from the germline V gene are SNHLY and FYNNEI. The V end lost 3 bases, the J end lost 6 bases, and 15 bases lay between the germline ends. The CDR3, as DNA: TGTGCCAGCAGTGATCGAATAGTCGGGTCTCAGCCCCAGCATTTT. Its translation: CASSDRIVGSQPQHF.

This clonotype was seen a handful of times. The CDR3 bases are TGTGCCAGCAGTACCACAGCGAACACTGAAGCTTTCTTT. Translating gives CASSTTANTEAFF. This chain connects TRBV12-3 or TRBV12-4 to TRBJ1-1; unclear D gene. CDR3 length: 13 residues. V dropped 5 bases and J dropped 1 base, with 8 bases sitting between them.

The chain couples TRBV3-1 to TRBJ1-2; D possibly corresponds to TRBD1 (5 bases). CDR3 length equals 12 residues. Germline V gene sequence: CDR1 LGHDT, CDR2 YNNKEL (reference sequence). Trimming stripped 1 base from V and 13 bases from J, with 13 bases between. The CDR3 bases are TGTGCCAGCAGCCAAGCAGGCGGGGGGTGCACCTTC. Amino acids: CASSQAGGGCTF.

The chain has TRBV7-8 and TRBJ1-2; D gene uncertain. From germline, CDR1 is SGHVS and CDR2 FQNEAQ. V lost 0 bases and J 0 bases, leaving 23 bases between the germline ends. The CDR3 runs to 20 residues. CDR3 loop: CASSLARQWGSAKTNYGYTF. The CDR3 DNA follows: TGTGCCAGCAGCTTAGCGCGGCAATGGGGTTCCGCAAAAACTAACTATGGCTACACCTTC.

The rearrangement uses TRBV12-3 or TRBV12-4 and TRBJ2-6; TRBD2 is a possible D gene (6 bases). Trimming took 4 bases from V and 4 from J, leaving 14 bases between them. The CDR3 sequence is 16 residues long. The CDR3 loop is CASSSSRAGGANVLTF. The CDR3 coding sequence is TGTGCCAGCAGTTCGAGTAGGGCGGGGGGGGCCAACGTCCTGACTTTC.

This sequence joins TRBV29-1 and TRBJ2-7; TRBD1 aligns across 8 bases. The CDR3 runs to 13 residues. Germline CDR1 and CDR2: SQVTM and ANQGSEA. V lost 7 bases to trimming and J lost 6 bases; unmatched junction nucleotides: 11. This chain's CDR3 is CSALEPDRVEQYF. The CDR3 DNA is TGCAGCGCCCTCGAGCCGGACAGGGTCGAGCAGTACTTC.

The genes are TRBV29-1 and TRBJ1-1; a weak D match, TRBD1 (5 bases). CDR1 SQVTM and CDR2 ANQGSEA come from the germline V gene. Trimming removed 0 bases from V and 4 bases from J, with 9 bases in between. This CDR3 is built from 13 residues. The CDR3 loop is CSVEDGGGTEAFF. DNA for the CDR3: TGCAGCGTTGAAGACGGCGGGGGCACTGAAGCTTTCTTT.

In its sample, this clonotype was seen many times. The J gene is TRBJ1-1, the V gene TRBV20-1; D gene unclear. The CDR3 spans 11 residues. V lost 1 base and J lost 0, with 0 bases in between. CDR1 and CDR2 from the germline V gene are DFQATT and SNEGSKA (reference sequence). CDR3 protein: CSARVNTEAFF. In DNA, the CDR3 is TGCAGTGCTAGAGTGAACACTGAAGCTTTCTTT.

The J gene is TRBJ1-5, the V gene TRBV23-1; D unclear. TRBV23-1 is an ORF for which the function is uncertain. This CDR3 is built from 16 residues. Trimming took 0 bases from V and 2 from J, leaving 11 bases between them. The CDR3 bases are TGCGCCAGCAGTCAATCAGAAGGAAACCGCAATCAGCCCCAGCATTTT. Translated, it gives CASSQSEGNRNQPQHF.

The table lists this clonotype with a few counts. The V call is TRBV29-1, the J call TRBJ2-3, with D perhaps TRBD2 (6 bases). Deletions cut 8 bases from V and 2 bases from J, with 17 bases between. This CDR3 is built from 14 residues. CDR1 and CDR2 from the germline V gene are SQVTM and ANQGSEA. The CDR3 reads CSISEGGATDTQYF. CDR3 bases: TGCAGCATCTCAGAGGGCGGGGCCACAGATACGCAGTATTTT.

The chain is built from TRBV13 and TRBJ2-1; TRBD2 matches at 14 bases. Germline-derived CDR1 and CDR2 are PRHDT and FYEKMQ (reference sequence). This CDR3 contains 16 residues. After removal of 4 bases from V and 10 bases from J, the junction contained 9 bases not matched to a gene. CDR3: CASSSIRTSGGPEQFF. CDR3 nucleotides: TGTGCCAGCAGCTCTATCCGGACTAGCGGGGGGCCCGAGCAGTTCTTC.

The rearrangement uses TRBV10-3 and TRBJ1-2; TRBD1 might be the D (5 bases). Germline V gives CDR1 ENHRY, CDR2 SYGVKD. Between the trimmed V and J ends, which lost 11 bases and 6 bases, there was a span of 16 bases. This CDR3 contains 12 residues. DNA of the CDR3: TGTGCCTCGGCGCAGGGTCCGGATGGCTACACCTTC. It encodes CASAQGPDGYTF.

This clonotype has only a few counts. The chain is built from TRBV6-5 and TRBJ1-5; TRBD1 might be the D (5 bases). V was cut by 2 bases and J by 6 bases, with 11 bases left in between. Germline CDR1 is MNHEY and CDR2 is SVGAGI. The CDR3 covers 14 residues. CDR3 coding DNA: TGTGCCAGCAGTTACACCTCCGGGGGTCAGCCCCAGCATTTT. Its translation is CASSYTSGGQPQHF.

The J gene is TRBJ2-1, the V gene TRBV12-3 or TRBV12-4; the D is unclear. Trimming took 0 bases from V and 3 from J, leaving 6 bases between them. CDR3 length: 14 amino acids. This CDR3 is CASSLASSYNEQFF. In DNA form, the CDR3 reads TGTGCCAGCAGTTTAGCTAGCAGCTACAATGAGCAGTTCTTC.

This clonotype was seen ten or more times. This chain joins TRBV7-2 and TRBJ1-2, with 8 bases identical to TRBD1. Trimming cost V 0 bases and J 10 bases; bases outside gene matches: 7. This CDR3 contains 14 residues. Germline CDR1 SGHTA, CDR2 FQGNSA. The CDR3 nucleotides read TGTGCCAGCAGCTTAGCTGGCAGGGGGCGGCACTACACCTTC. It is translated as CASSLAGRGRHYTF.